This T cell receptor beta chain comes out of a study of CD4 T cells in relation to SARS-CoV-2 and coronaviruses. Study as a whole: PBMCs were cultured with antigen for nine to ten days before TCR beta sequencing.

Remarks on this clone: Its antigen is not identified.

The CDR3 spans 15 residues. V was cut by 7 bases and J by 0 bases, with 13 bases left in between. From germline, CDR1 is SGHRS and CDR2 YFSETQ. The protocol was immunoSEQ multiplex PCR, while the TCRdb copy is restricted to in-frame clones and leaves out a portion. The top ten clones hold 20% to 25% of a sample with 29,000 or so clones, 60% to 85% of them seen once. CD4+ T cells from unexposed donors were obtained before the COVID-19 pandemic (2011-2018). After roughly ten days of culture, CD4+ T cells were isolated. The clonotype was recovered from a human donor in good health. V usage is TRBV5-1 and J usage is TRBJ1-4; D is perhaps TRBD1 (5 bases). The source material was CD4+ T cells from PBMCs, cultured in vitro. The CDR3 here is CASSLTDATNEKLFF. CDR3 DNA sequence: TGCGCCAGCTCCCTGACAGATGCAACTAATGAAAAACTGTTTTTT.